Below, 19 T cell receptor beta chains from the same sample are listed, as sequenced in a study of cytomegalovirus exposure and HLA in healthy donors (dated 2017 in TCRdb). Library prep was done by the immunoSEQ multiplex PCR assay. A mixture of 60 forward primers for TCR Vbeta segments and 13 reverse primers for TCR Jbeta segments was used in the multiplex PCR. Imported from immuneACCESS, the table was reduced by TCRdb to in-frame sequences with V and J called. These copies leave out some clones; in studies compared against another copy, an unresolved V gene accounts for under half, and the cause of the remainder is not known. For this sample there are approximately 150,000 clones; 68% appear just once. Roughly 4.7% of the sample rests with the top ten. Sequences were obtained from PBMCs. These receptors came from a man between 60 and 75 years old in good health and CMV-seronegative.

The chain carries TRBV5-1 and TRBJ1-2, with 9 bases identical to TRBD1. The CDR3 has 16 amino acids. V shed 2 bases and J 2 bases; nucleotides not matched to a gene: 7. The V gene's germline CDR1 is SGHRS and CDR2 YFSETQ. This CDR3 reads CASSLQGQGRNYGYTF. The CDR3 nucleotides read TGCGCCAGCAGCTTACAGGGACAGGGACGGAACTATGGCTACACCTTC.

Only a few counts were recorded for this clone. The chain's CDR3 is CASSLLRESEQYF. The CDR3 DNA sequence: TGTGCCAGCAGCTTACTTAGAGAATCCGAGCAGTACTTC. V gene TRBV7-9 combines with J gene TRBJ2-7; D is unclear. Trimming took 2 bases from V and 6 from J, leaving 11 bases between them. This CDR3 is built from 13 residues. Germline V CDR1 and CDR2: SEHNR, FQNEAQ (reference sequence).

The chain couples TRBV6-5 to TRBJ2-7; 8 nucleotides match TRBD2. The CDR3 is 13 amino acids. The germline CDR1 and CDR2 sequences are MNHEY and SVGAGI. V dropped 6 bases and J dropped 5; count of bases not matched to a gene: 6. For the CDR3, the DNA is TGTGCCAGCAGCCTACGGGGGGGCCACGAGCAGTACTTC. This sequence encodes CASSLRGGHEQYF.

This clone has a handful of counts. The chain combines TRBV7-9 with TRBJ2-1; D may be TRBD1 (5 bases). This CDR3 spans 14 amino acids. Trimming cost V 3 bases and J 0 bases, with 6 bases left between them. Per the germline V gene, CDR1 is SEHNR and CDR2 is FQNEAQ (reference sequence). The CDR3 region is CASSFRVSYNEQFF. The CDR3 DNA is TGTGCCAGCAGCTTCAGGGTCTCCTACAATGAGCAGTTCTTC. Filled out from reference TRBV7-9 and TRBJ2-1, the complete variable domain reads DTGVSQNPRHKITKRGQNVTFRCDPISEHNRLYWYRQTLGQGPEFLTYFQNEAQLEKSRLLSDRFSAERPKGSFSTLEIQRTEQGDSAMYLCASSFRVSYNEQFFGPGTRLTVL.

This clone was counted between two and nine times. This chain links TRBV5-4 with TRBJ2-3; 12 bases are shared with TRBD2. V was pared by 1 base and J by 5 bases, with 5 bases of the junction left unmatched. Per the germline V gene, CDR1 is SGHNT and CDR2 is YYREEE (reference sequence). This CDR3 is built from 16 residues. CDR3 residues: CASSLTSGRSGDTQYF. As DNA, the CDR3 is TGTGCCAGCAGCTTGACTAGCGGGAGGTCCGGAGATACGCAGTATTTT.

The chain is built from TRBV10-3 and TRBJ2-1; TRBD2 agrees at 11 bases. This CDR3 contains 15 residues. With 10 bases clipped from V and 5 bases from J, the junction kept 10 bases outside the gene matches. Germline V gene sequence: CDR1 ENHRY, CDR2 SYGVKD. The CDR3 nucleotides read TGTGCCACCATGCTCCTAGCGGGAGGAGACAATGAGCAGTTCTTC. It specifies CATMLLAGGDNEQFF.

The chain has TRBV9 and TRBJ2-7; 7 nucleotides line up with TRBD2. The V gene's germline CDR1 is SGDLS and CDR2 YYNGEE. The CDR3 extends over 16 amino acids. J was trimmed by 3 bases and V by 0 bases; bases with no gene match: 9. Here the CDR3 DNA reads TGTGCCAGCAGCGTAGAAGCAGGCGGGAGTTTCTACGAGCAGTACTTC. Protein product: CASSVEAGGSFYEQYF.

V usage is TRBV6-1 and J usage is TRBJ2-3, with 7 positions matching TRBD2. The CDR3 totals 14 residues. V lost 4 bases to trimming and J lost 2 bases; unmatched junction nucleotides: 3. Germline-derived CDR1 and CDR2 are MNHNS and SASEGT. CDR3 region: CASSGGGLTDTQYF. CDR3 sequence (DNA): TGTGCCAGCAGTGGGGGGGGACTCACAGATACGCAGTATTTT.

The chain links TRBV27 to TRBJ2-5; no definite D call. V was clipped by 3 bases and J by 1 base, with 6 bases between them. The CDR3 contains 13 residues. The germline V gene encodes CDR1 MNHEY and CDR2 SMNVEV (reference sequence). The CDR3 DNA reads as TGTGCCAGCAGTTTCCCAGGCCAAGAGACCCAGTACTTC. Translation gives CASSFPGQETQYF.

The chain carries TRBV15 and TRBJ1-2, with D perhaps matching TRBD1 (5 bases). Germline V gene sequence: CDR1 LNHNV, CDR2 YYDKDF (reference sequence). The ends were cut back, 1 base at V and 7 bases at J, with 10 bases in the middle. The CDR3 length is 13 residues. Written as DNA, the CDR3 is TGTGCCACCAGCAGAGGGGGGGACTCTGGCTACACCTTC. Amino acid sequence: CATSRGGDSGYTF.

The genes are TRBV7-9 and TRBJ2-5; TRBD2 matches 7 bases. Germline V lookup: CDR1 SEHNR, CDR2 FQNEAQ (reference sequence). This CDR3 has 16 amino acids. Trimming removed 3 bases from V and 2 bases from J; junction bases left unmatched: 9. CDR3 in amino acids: CASSLGSSGKQETQYF. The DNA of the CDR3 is TGTGCCAGCAGCTTGGGCTCGAGCGGGAAGCAAGAGACCCAGTACTTC.

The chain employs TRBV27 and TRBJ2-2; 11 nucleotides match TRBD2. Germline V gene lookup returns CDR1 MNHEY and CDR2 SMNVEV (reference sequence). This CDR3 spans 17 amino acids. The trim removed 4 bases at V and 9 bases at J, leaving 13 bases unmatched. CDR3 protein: CASSSILAGGQVRELFF. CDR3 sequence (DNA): TGTGCCAGCAGTTCCATTTTAGCGGGAGGGCAGGTCCGGGAGCTGTTTTTT.

The CDR3 here is CASTRQGVYGYTF. The CDR3 nucleotides read TGTGCCAGTACGAGGCAGGGGGTCTATGGCTACACCTTC. The V and J genes are TRBV19 and TRBJ1-2; 7 bases are a match to TRBD1. The CDR3 contains 13 residues. Per germline, CDR1 LNHDA and CDR2 SQIVND (reference sequence). The V and J ends lost 7 bases and 4 bases, in that order; junction bases with no gene match: 6.

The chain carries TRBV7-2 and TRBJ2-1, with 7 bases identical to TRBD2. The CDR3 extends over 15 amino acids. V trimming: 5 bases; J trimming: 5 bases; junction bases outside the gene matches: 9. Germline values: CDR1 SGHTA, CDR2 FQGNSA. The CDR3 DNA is TGTGCCAGCAGCCGAACGGGACTAAATGACAATGAGCAGTTCTTC. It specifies CASSRTGLNDNEQFF.

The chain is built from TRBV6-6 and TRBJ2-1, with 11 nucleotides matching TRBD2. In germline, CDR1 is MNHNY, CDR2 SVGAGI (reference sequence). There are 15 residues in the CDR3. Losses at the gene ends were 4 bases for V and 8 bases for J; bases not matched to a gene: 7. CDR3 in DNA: TGTGCCAGCAGTTTAGCGGGAGGGCCGCCCCATGAGCAGTTCTTC. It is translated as CASSLAGGPPHEQFF.

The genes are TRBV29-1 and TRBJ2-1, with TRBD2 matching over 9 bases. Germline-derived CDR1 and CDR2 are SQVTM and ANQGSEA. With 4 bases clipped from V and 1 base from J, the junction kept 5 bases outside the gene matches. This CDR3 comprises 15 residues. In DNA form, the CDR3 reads TGCAGCGTTGGGACAGCGGGAGGATCCTACAATGAGCAGTTCTTC. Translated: CSVGTAGGSYNEQFF.

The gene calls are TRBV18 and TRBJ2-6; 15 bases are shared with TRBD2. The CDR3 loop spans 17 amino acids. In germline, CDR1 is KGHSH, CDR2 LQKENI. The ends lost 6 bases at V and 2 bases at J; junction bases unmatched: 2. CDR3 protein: CASSGLAGGPGANVLTF. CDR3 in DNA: TGTGCCAGCTCCGGACTAGCGGGAGGGCCTGGGGCCAACGTCCTGACTTTC.

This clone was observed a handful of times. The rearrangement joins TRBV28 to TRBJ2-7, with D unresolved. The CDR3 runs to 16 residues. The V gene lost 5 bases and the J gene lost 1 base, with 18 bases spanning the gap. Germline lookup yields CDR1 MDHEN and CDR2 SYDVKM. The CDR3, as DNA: TGTGCCAGCAGTCCGATGCACAACAACCCATCCTACGAGCAGTACTTC. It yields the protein CASSPMHNNPSYEQYF.

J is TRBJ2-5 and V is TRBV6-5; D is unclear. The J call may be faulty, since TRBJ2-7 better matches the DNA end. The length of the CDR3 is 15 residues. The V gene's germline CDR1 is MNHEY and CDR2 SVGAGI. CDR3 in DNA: TGTGCCAGCAGTTACACCACTAATAATCTAAACGAGCAGTACTTC. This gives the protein CASSYTTNNLNEQYF.